These 21 T cell receptor beta chains share one sample of origin, sequenced in a study of vaccination and CD4 T cells after COVID-19. The Oncomine TCR Beta short-read assay was applied to DNA of cultured CD4+ T cells. TCRdb re-called the PCR reads through MiXCR, storing one row per CDR3 protein. The table records approximately 7,100 distinct CDR3 sequences, roughly 45% of them present only once. Sample treatment: approximately nine-day PBMC culture with coronavirus spike peptide pools or control peptides (ViraFEST assay). CD4+ T cells that came from the unexposed donor were collected before the COVID-19 pandemic (2011-2018). Their antigens are not known. Input material: CD4+ T cells from blood, cultured in vitro. Every receptor here comes from a human donor in good health.

The chain joins TRBV6-2 or TRBV6-3 to TRBJ1-5; maybe TRBD1 (5 bases). V dropped 2 bases and J dropped 5 bases, with 10 bases sitting between them. The length of the CDR3 is 14 residues. Germline CDR1 is MNHEY and CDR2 is SVGEGT. In DNA form, the CDR3 reads TGTGCCAGCAGTTACGAGGGGAGATATCAGCCCCAGCATTTT. Its translation: CASSYEGRYQPQHF.

CDR3 sequence: CRDSGYDSAFF. The CDR3 DNA reads TGCAGGGACTCTGGCTATGACTCGGCTTTCTTT. The rearrangement links TRBV20-1 to TRBJ1-1; D gene unclear. The CDR3 contains 11 residues. The V gene's germline CDR1 is DFQATT and CDR2 SNEGSKA (reference sequence).

The chain joins TRBV28 to TRBJ1-2; D is ambiguous. V lost 3 bases, J lost 0 bases, and 17 bases lay in between. CDR1 MDHEN and CDR2 SYDVKM come from the germline V gene. The CDR3 has 17 amino acids. CDR3 sequence reads: CASSFFTRRRTNYGYTF. CDR3 bases: TGTGCCAGCAGTTTCTTCACCCGACGTAGGACTAACTATGGCTACACCTTC.

V and J are TRBV7-2 and TRBJ1-5, with D perhaps matching TRBD1 (5 bases). Germline-derived CDR1 and CDR2 are SGHTA and FQGNSA. CDR3 length equals 15 residues. V shed 1 base and J shed 6 bases, with 13 bases lying between them. CDR3 region: CASSLGWGSAQPQHF. Here the CDR3 DNA reads TGTGCCAGCAGCTTAGGTTGGGGGTCGGCTCAGCCCCAGCATTTT.

The chain uses TRBV19 and TRBJ2-5; TRBD1 matches at 9 bases. This CDR3 has 14 amino acids. CDR1 LNHDA and CDR2 SQIVND come from the germline V gene (reference sequence). The J segment lost 6 bases and the V segment lost 4 bases, leaving 6 bases of the junction unmatched. The CDR3 region is CASSTTGTGKTQYF. The CDR3 region has the DNA TGTGCCAGTAGTACGACCGGGACAGGGAAGACCCAGTACTTC.

The chain employs TRBV20-1 and TRBJ2-3; 13 positions match TRBD2. Trimming cost V 1 base and J 6 bases; bases outside gene matches: 10. Germline V CDR1 and CDR2: DFQATT, SNEGSKA (reference sequence). This CDR3 is 17 amino acids long. The CDR3: CSARVPGTSGKGDTQYF. As DNA, the CDR3 is TGCAGTGCTAGAGTTCCCGGGACTAGCGGGAAGGGGGATACGCAGTATTTT.

This chain links TRBV7-9 with TRBJ2-2; D is ambiguous. Germline lookup yields CDR1 SEHNR and CDR2 FQNEAQ (reference sequence). This CDR3 has 16 residues. The V end was cut by 4 bases, the J end by 0 bases, with 12 bases between. CDR3 region: CASSSRPPSNTGELFF. DNA for the CDR3: TGTGCCAGCAGCTCCCGACCGCCGTCGAACACCGGGGAGCTGTTTTTT.

This clonotype was seen a few times. The rearrangement uses TRBV10-3 and TRBJ2-3; D not resolved. The germline V and J ends were trimmed by 6 bases and 0 bases, with 13 bases remaining between them. Germline values: CDR1 ENHRY, CDR2 SYGVKD. The CDR3 sequence is 15 residues long. CDR3: CAISDFIVSTDTQYF. DNA of the CDR3: TGTGCCATCAGCGACTTTATAGTAAGCACAGATACGCAGTATTTT.

This clonotype is labeled as large. This chain joins TRBV28 and TRBJ2-7, with D possibly being TRBD1 (5 bases). Trimming cost V 7 bases and J 3 bases, with 16 bases left between them. The CDR3 length is 14 residues. The germline gives CDR1 MDHEN, CDR2 SYDVKM. The CDR3 loop is CASTRLTDFYEQYF. In nucleotides, the CDR3 is TGTGCCAGCACCCGTCTGACAGACTTCTACGAGCAGTACTTC.

The chain employs TRBV5-8 and TRBJ2-3, with D maybe TRBD1 (6 bases). The V end was cut by 0 bases, the J end by 2 bases, with 10 bases between. Looked up from germline, CDR1 is SGHTS and CDR2 is YDEGEE. This CDR3 has 15 amino acids. The CDR3 protein is CASSLVRGSTDTQYF. Here the CDR3 DNA reads TGTGCCAGCAGCTTGGTCAGGGGATCCACAGATACGCAGTATTTT.

The V call is TRBV6-1, the J call TRBJ1-6; D is possibly TRBD1 (6 bases). Between the trimmed V and J ends, which lost 10 bases and 9 bases, there was a span of 16 bases. The CDR3 sequence is 13 residues long. The germline CDR1 and CDR2 sequences are MNHNS and SASEGT. The CDR3 coding sequence is TGTGCCATTTCAACAGGGATCGGTTCACCCCTCCACTTT. Translation: CAISTGIGSPLHF.

This chain connects TRBV10-3 to TRBJ1-2; no clear D gene. This CDR3 has 13 residues. CDR1 ENHRY and CDR2 SYGVKD come from the germline V gene. V dropped 4 bases and J dropped 1 base, with 7 bases sitting between them. This chain's CDR3 is CAISATLNYGYTF. CDR3 bases: TGTGCCATCAGTGCGACGCTTAACTATGGCTACACCTTC.

The rearrangement links TRBV6-1 to TRBJ1-1, with 9 bases identical to TRBD1. The length of the CDR3 is 17 residues. Unmatched junction bases numbered 12, after V lost 6 bases and J lost 1 base. CDR1 is MNHNS, CDR2 SASEGT, per germline. DNA of the CDR3: TGTGCCAGCAGCCCGGGACAGGGTGTTGCTTCGAACACTGAAGCTTTCTTT. Translating it yields CASSPGQGVASNTEAFF.

This clonotype was detected only a few times. The chain combines TRBV27 with TRBJ2-3; D call uncertain. The CDR3 totals 17 residues. In germline, CDR1 is MNHEY, CDR2 SMNVEV (reference sequence). The V and J ends lost 4 bases and 2 bases respectively, with 19 bases between them. CDR3 nucleotides: TGTGCCAGCAGTTCGCCTTTCGGGCTCGTCGACACAGATACGCAGTATTTT. Protein: CASSSPFGLVDTDTQYF.

The rearrangement joins TRBV10-3 to TRBJ1-5; a weak D match, TRBD1 (6 bases). CDR3 length: 15 residues. CDR1 is ENHRY, CDR2 SYGVKD, per germline. Trimming took off 2 bases at V and 6 bases at J, with 14 bases between the two ends. CDR3 DNA sequence: TGTGCCATCAGTGAGGGGGGGGCTATGGGTCAGCCCCAGCATTTT. It translates to CAISEGGAMGQPQHF.

In its sample, this clonotype was seen a few times. The V and J genes are TRBV27 and TRBJ1-1; weak D call: TRBD1 (5 bases). V lost 0 bases and J 1 base, leaving 12 bases between the germline ends. Germline V gene lookup returns CDR1 MNHEY and CDR2 SMNVEV (reference sequence). CDR3 length: 16 residues. CDR3 sequence reads: CASSLSGAVENTEAFF. The CDR3 bases are TGTGCCAGCAGTTTATCAGGGGCTGTAGAGAACACTGAAGCTTTCTTT.

This clonotype was counted once. DNA for the CDR3: TGTGCCAGCAGTTACTCGACGCAACCCTCTGGAAACACCATATATTTT. Residues: CASSYSTQPSGNTIYF. The chain couples TRBV6-5 to TRBJ1-3; D not certain. The ends were cut back, 0 bases at V and 0 bases at J, with 9 bases in the middle. Per germline, CDR1 MNHEY and CDR2 SVGAGI. The CDR3 covers 16 residues.

A few counts support this clonotype. The genes are TRBV20-1 and TRBJ2-3; perhaps D is TRBD1 or TRBD2 (5 bases each). The CDR3 has 15 residues. Trimming removed 6 bases at V and 6 bases at J, with 22 bases between. CDR1 and CDR2 from the germline V gene are DFQATT and SNEGSKA (reference sequence). This CDR3 reads CSALPGLRGGDTQYF. CDR3 bases: TGCAGTGCCCTACCGGGATTAAGGGGTGGGGATACGCAGTATTTT.

This clonotype has more than one count but fewer than ten. The chain employs TRBV7-9 and TRBJ1-1; D is unresolved. The CDR3 has 15 amino acids. Germline lookup yields CDR1 SEHNR and CDR2 FQNEAQ (reference sequence). V gave up 5 bases and J gave up 3 bases, with 16 bases separating them. Here the CDR3 DNA reads TGTGCCAGCAGCCCGAGGAGGAGAGACGACACTGAAGCTTTCTTT. It codes for CASSPRRRDDTEAFF. Using reference TRBV7-9 and TRBJ1-1 for the parts outside the CDR3, the full variable domain is DTGVSQNPRHKITKRGQNVTFRCDPISEHNRLYWYRQTLGQGPEFLTYFQNEAQLEKSRLLSDRFSAERPKGSFSTLEIQRTEQGDSAMYLCASSPRRRDDTEAFFGQGTRLTVV.

This chain uses TRBV7-8 with TRBJ1-5; a possible D gene is TRBD1 (5 bases). V was cut by 1 base and J by 0 bases, with 7 bases left in between. The CDR3 extends over 15 amino acids. From germline, CDR1 is SGHVS and CDR2 FQNEAQ. Here the CDR3 DNA reads TGTGCCAGCAGCTTAGGAGGGGATAGCAATCAGCCCCAGCATTTT. Amino acids: CASSLGGDSNQPQHF.

In this sample, this clonotype turned up a few times. The chain couples TRBV28 to TRBJ1-3; D call uncertain. This CDR3 is 12 amino acids long. V was cut by 6 bases and J by 0 bases, with 3 bases left in between. Germline CDR1 reads MDHEN; CDR2 reads SYDVKM. The CDR3 is CASRSSGNTIYF. Here the CDR3 DNA reads TGTGCCAGCAGATCCTCTGGAAACACCATATATTTT. Filled out from reference TRBV28 and TRBJ1-3, the complete variable domain reads DVKVTQSSRYLVKRTGEKVFLECVQDMDHENMFWYRQDPGLGLRLIYFSYDVKMKEKGDIPEGYSVSREKKERFSLILESASTNQTSMYLCASRSSGNTIYFGEGSWLTVV.